A selection of T cell receptor beta chains follows, all from one sample in a study of blood T cell repertoires in COVID-19. Libraries were prepared by immunoSEQ multiplex PCR; TCRdb keeps only in-frame clonotypes and omits some of them. Of tens of thousands of clones in the sample, more than 60% were seen once. Material: peripheral blood. The origin of the receptors is a human donor with active or convalescent COVID-19. The donor label of this sample is uncertain. Both conserved end residues are part of each CDR3. Fields, in order: J gene, V gene, clone size, D gene, CDR3 DNA, CDR3 protein. The D gene is left open where the match is weak. Clone size, where shown, is once, few, many, or a class for clones that have expanded.

j_call: TRBJ1-3; v_call: TRBV7-3; clone_size: few; d_call: TRBD1; cdr3_nt: TGTGCCAGCAGCTTAGAAGGACAGGCCGGAAACACCATATATTTT; cdr3_aa: CASSLEGQAGNTIYF
j_call: TRBJ2-1; v_call: TRBV6-5; clone_size: .; d_call: TRBD1; cdr3_nt: TGTGCCAGCAGTCACAGGGGGCTTCACAATGAGCAGTTCTTC; cdr3_aa: CASSHRGLHNEQFF
j_call: TRBJ1-4; v_call: TRBV7-8; clone_size: .; d_call: TRBD1; cdr3_nt: TGTGCCAGCAGCCCCGGGACAGGGAGTAGGGAAAAACTGTTTTTT; cdr3_aa: CASSPGTGSREKLFF
j_call: TRBJ1-6; v_call: TRBV11-2; clone_size: .; d_call: .; cdr3_nt: TGTGCCAGCGTCGGGACACCCAATTCACCCCTCCACTTT; cdr3_aa: CASVGTPNSPLHF
j_call: TRBJ2-1; v_call: TRBV7-2; clone_size: .; d_call: .; cdr3_nt: TGTGCCAGCAGCTTAGTGGGCAGTGAGCAGTTCTTC; cdr3_aa: CASSLVGSEQFF
j_call: TRBJ2-3; v_call: TRBV12-2; clone_size: once; d_call: .; cdr3_nt: TGTGCAAGTCGCTTAGGTCCGGGACTAGCGGGAGGGTCTAGCACAGATACGCAGTATTTT; cdr3_aa: CASRLGPGLAGGSSTDTQYF
j_call: TRBJ1-5; v_call: TRBV28; clone_size: few; d_call: .; cdr3_nt: TGTGCCAGCAGTTTAATGGAGGACTCAAATCAGCCCCAGCATTTT; cdr3_aa: CASSLMEDSNQPQHF
j_call: TRBJ2-7; v_call: TRBV30; clone_size: .; d_call: .; cdr3_nt: TGTGCGGCGGGGAGCTCCTACGAGCAGTACTTC; cdr3_aa: CAAGSSYEQYF
j_call: TRBJ2-7; v_call: TRBV18; clone_size: .; d_call: TRBD1; cdr3_nt: TGTGCCAGCTCTGGACAGGGGGGCCTCGGAGAGCAGTACTTC; cdr3_aa: CASSGQGGLGEQYF
j_call: TRBJ1-6; v_call: TRBV7-9; clone_size: .; d_call: TRBD1; cdr3_nt: TGTGCCAGCAGCTTAGCGGGTGGGGACAGGGGACGGAATTCACCCCTCCACTTT; cdr3_aa: CASSLAGGDRGRNSPLHF
j_call: TRBJ1-2; v_call: TRBV13; clone_size: .; d_call: .; cdr3_nt: TGTGCCAGCAGCTTACTAACTAACTATGGCTACACCTTC; cdr3_aa: CASSLLTNYGYTF
j_call: TRBJ2-7; v_call: TRBV11-2; clone_size: .; d_call: TRBD2; cdr3_nt: TGTGCCAGCAGGACTAGCGGGACAGGATACGAGCAGTACTTC; cdr3_aa: CASRTSGTGYEQYF
j_call: TRBJ2-5; v_call: TRBV6-2/TRBV6-3; clone_size: few; d_call: .; cdr3_nt: TGTGCCAGCAGTCGGGTCACTTCCTCCCAAGAGACCCAGTACTTC; cdr3_aa: CASSRVTSSQETQYF
j_call: TRBJ1-2; v_call: TRBV12-3/TRBV12-4; clone_size: .; d_call: .; cdr3_nt: TGTGCCAGCAGTCCAGCTAACTATGGCTACACCTTC; cdr3_aa: CASSPANYGYTF
j_call: TRBJ2-3; v_call: TRBV6-5; clone_size: once; d_call: .; cdr3_nt: TGTGCCAGCAGTTACGGACATAGCACAGATACGCAGTATTTT; cdr3_aa: CASSYGHSTDTQYF